The clone carrying this TCR beta chain was seen a handful of times. These data originate in a study of blood T cell repertoires in COVID-19. Overall study context: Italy, Spain and the United States were the sources of the convalescent and acute COVID-19 samples. T cells, B-cell-depleted T cells, or PBMCs provided the cDNA or gDNA that served as material.

In the original processing: The authors estimated nucleated cell counts from reference gene primer amplification. This table comes from immunoSEQ multiplex PCR, and its TCRdb copy is limited to in-frame clones, with some not included. V and J calls and clone size are those listed in that table; D and trimming were worked out from the DNA. The sample consists of about 160,000 clones, around 84% of them appearing once. V was clipped by 0 bases and J by 0 bases; unmatched bases: 8. The length of the CDR3 is 19 residues. Germline lookup yields CDR1 MGHRA and CDR2 YSYEKL. This TCR was sampled from an elderly woman with acute or convalescent COVID-19. V is TRBV4-1 and J is TRBJ2-3, with 11 bases that match TRBD1. The material sequenced was peripheral blood. CDR3: CASSQEGLWDRGSTDTQYF. CDR3 nucleotides: TGCGCCAGCAGCCAAGAAGGGCTTTGGGACAGGGGGAGCACAGATACGCAGTATTTT.